The rows below give T cell receptor beta chains drawn from one sample of a study of response to subunit inactivated influenza vaccine. TCRdb reprocessed the RT-PCR reads via MiXCR and lists one record per CDR3 protein. Among a few hundred thousand distinct CDR3 sequences, about 15% were seen once, and the ten largest hold around 10%. The sequences come from PBMCs from blood, collected roughly 12 days after vaccination. These receptors were obtained from a man aged 45-60 years who received an inactivated influenza vaccine. The CDR3 runs from the conserved cysteine through the conserved F or W. Each record gives: D gene, V gene, J gene, clone size, CDR3 protein, CDR3 DNA. The D gene is left open where the match is weak. Only part of the rows carry a size: once, few, many, or a class if the clone is expanded.

>.|TRBV20-1|TRBJ1-1|few
CSARRSGSGRTEAFF
TGCAGTGCTAGAAGGTCCGGATCTGGGCGCACTGAAGCTTTCTTT
>.|TRBV10-3|TRBJ2-1|.
CATRESVDSEQFF
TGTGCCACCCGGGAGTCTGTAGACTCTGAGCAGTTCTTC
>.|TRBV20-1|TRBJ2-3|.
CSASWSDTQYF
TGCAGTGCTAGTTGGTCTGATACGCAGTATTTT
>.|TRBV28|TRBJ2-7|.
CASGDSDF
TGTGCCAGCGGGGACTCGGACTTC
>TRBD1|TRBV19|TRBJ2-7|.
CATRERGGFSEQYF
TGTGCCACCAGGGAGAGAGGGGGCTTTAGCGAGCAGTACTTC
>.|TRBV19|TRBJ1-2|few
CASSPLDFSYGYTF
TGTGCCAGTAGTCCACTGGACTTTAGCTATGGCTACACCTTC
>.|TRBV18|TRBJ2-4|few
CASSLSTLAKNIQYF
TGTGCCAGCTCACTCTCCACCTTAGCCAAAAACATTCAGTACTTC
>TRBD2|TRBV4-1|TRBJ2-1|.
CASSQDGSGGAYEQFF
TGCGCCAGCAGCCAAGATGGGAGCGGGGGGGCATATGAGCAGTTCTTC
>.|TRBV28|TRBJ1-5|.
CASRTDAGGNQPQHF
TGTGCCAGCAGGACCGACGCGGGTGGCAATCAGCCCCAGCATTTT
>.|TRBV7-2|TRBJ1-2|.
CASSPDSLNYGYTF
TGTGCCAGCAGCCCGGACAGCCTTAACTATGGCTACACCTTC
>.|TRBV7-2|TRBJ2-5|many
CASSSLAGSQETQYF
TGTGCCAGCAGCTCGCTCGCAGGGAGCCAAGAGACCCAGTACTTC
>.|TRBV4-1|TRBJ1-6|few
CASSQDRSPNSPLHF
TGCGCCAGCAGCCAAGATAGGAGTCCGAATTCACCCCTCCACTTT
>TRBD2|TRBV12-3/TRBV12-4|TRBJ2-1|.
CASSAIVGTSGPALGNEQFF
TGTGCCAGCAGTGCGATCGTTGGGACTAGCGGGCCCGCCCTTGGGAATGAGCAGTTCTTC
>TRBD2|TRBV20-1|TRBJ2-7|.
CSARDRASGPSYEQYF
TGCAGTGCTAGAGATAGAGCTAGCGGGCCTTCCTACGAGCAGTACTTC
>TRBD2|TRBV20-1|TRBJ2-2|.
CSARSTSGGAVTGELFF
TGCAGTGCTAGAAGTACTAGCGGGGGGGCCGTGACCGGGGAGCTGTTTTTT
>.|TRBV20-1|TRBJ2-5|.
CSALLETQYF
TGCAGTGCCCTACTAGAGACCCAGTACTTC
>.|TRBV20-1|TRBJ2-1|.
CSARDVGGLYEQFF
TGCAGTGCTAGAGATGTGGGCGGGTTGTATGAGCAGTTCTTC
>.|TRBV29-1|TRBJ2-7|.
CSVAFETPVEQYF
TGCAGCGTTGCCTTCGAGACACCGGTCGAGCAGTACTTC
>TRBD1|TRBV6-2/TRBV6-3|TRBJ2-7|.
CASSRSDRVEYF
TGTGCCAGCAGCCGGAGCGACAGGGTGGAGTACTTC
>.|TRBV6-5|TRBJ1-2|.
CASSYSSGGDYGYTF
TGTGCCAGCAGTTACTCGTCCGGGGGCGACTATGGCTACACCTTC
>.|TRBV4-3|TRBJ2-1|.
CASSRRSGGQDYNEQFF
TGCGCCAGCAGCCGGAGGTCGGGGGGACAAGACTACAATGAGCAGTTCTTC
>.|TRBV28|TRBJ1-1|few
CASITRGGSEAFF
TGTGCCAGCATCACCCGGGGGGGGTCTGAAGCTTTCTTT